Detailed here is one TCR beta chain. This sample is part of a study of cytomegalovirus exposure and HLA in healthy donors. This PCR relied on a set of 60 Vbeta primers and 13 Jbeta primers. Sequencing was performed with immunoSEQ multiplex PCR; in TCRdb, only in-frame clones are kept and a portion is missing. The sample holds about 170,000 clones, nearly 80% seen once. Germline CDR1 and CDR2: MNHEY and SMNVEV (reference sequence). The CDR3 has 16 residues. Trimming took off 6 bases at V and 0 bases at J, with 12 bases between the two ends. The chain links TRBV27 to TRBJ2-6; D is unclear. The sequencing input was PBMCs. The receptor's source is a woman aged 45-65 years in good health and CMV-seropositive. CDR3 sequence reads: CASSPLGGSGANVLTF. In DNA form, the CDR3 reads TGTGCCAGCAGCCCCCTCGGTGGCTCTGGGGCCAACGTCCTGACTTTC.